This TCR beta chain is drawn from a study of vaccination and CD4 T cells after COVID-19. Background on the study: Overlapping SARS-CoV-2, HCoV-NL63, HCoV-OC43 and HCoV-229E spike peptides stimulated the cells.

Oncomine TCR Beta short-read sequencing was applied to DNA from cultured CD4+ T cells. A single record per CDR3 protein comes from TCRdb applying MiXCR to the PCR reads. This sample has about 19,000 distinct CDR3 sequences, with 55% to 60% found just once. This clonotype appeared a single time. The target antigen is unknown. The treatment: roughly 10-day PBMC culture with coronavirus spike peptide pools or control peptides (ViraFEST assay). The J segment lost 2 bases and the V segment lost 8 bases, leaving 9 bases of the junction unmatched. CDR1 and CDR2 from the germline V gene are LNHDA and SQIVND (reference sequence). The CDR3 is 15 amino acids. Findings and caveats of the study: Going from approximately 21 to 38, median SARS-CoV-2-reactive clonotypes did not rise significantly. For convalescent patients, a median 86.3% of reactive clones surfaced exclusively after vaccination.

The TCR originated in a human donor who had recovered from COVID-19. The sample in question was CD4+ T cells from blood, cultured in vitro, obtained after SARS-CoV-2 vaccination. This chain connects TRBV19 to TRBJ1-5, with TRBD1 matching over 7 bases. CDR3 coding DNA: TGTGCCAGTCGTCCAGGGGGGGGAGGCAATCAGCCCCAGCATTTT. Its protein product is CASRPGGGGNQPQHF.